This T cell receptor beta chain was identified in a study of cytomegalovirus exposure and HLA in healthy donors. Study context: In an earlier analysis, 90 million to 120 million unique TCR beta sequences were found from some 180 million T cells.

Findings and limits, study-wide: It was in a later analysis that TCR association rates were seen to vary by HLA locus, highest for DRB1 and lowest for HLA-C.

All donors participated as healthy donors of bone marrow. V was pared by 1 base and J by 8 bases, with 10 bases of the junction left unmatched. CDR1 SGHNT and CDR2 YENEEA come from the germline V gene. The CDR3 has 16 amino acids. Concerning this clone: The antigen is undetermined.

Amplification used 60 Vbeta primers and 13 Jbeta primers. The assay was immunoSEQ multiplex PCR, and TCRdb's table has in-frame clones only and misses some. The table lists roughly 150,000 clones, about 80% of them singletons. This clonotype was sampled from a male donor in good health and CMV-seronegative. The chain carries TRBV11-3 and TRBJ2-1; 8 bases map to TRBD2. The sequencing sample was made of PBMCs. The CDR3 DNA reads TGTGCCAGCAGCTTAGGGGGCGGGGGGCCAGGAGATGAGCAGTTCTTC. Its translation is CASSLGGGGPGDEQFF.